These T cell receptor beta chains were read from a single sample in a study of blood T cell repertoires in COVID-19. Sequencing was performed with immunoSEQ multiplex PCR; in TCRdb, only in-frame clones are kept and a portion is missing. The sample includes roughly 250,000 clones, around 90% of them seen just once. Sequencing was performed on peripheral blood. These receptors originate from a person between 18 and 35 years old with COVID-19, enrolled during active disease. CDR3s include the opening cysteine and the closing phenylalanine or tryptophan. D genes are given only for firm matches. The size of a clone is reported for some rows only, either as once, few or many, or as a class for expanded clones.

>TRBV7-8|TRBJ2-3|TRBD2|NA
TGTGCCAGCAGCGACTCGGGACTAGCGGGAGGGATCACAGATACGCAGTATTTT
CASSDSGLAGGITDTQYF
>TRBV9|TRBJ2-2|TRBD2|NA
TGTGCCAGCAGCGTAGCCTTAAGCGGGAGGACGTCTGGGGAGCTGTTTTTT
CASSVALSGRTSGELFF
>TRBV6-2/TRBV6-3|TRBJ2-1|TRBD1|NA
TGTGCCAGCAGCCAACTCCTAACAGGGGCAAACTACAATGAGCAGTTCTTC
CASSQLLTGANYNEQFF
>TRBV28|TRBJ2-7|TRBD1|NA
TGTGCCAGCAGCCCCCCCGGGACAGGGGGAACCTACGAGCAGTACTTC
CASSPPGTGGTYEQYF
>TRBV7-8|TRBJ1-5|NA|NA
TGTGCCAGCAGCCCCGGGGGTTACACTAATCAGCCCCAGCATTTT
CASSPGGYTNQPQHF
>TRBV6-2/TRBV6-3|TRBJ2-2|NA|NA
TGTGCCAGCAGTTACACTAGCAGCACCGGGGAGCTGTTTTTT
CASSYTSSTGELFF
>TRBV12-3/TRBV12-4|TRBJ1-1|NA|NA
TGTGCCAGCAGTTTCCAGGTTGGGACTGAAGCTTTCTTT
CASSFQVGTEAFF
>TRBV19|TRBJ2-3|NA|NA
TGTGCCAGTAGTAGCGGGATCACAGATACGCAGTATTTT
CASSSGITDTQYF
>TRBV3-1/TRBV3-2|TRBJ1-6|NA|NA
TGTGCCAGCAGGCCCGGGGACACCGAGGTTAATTCACCCCTCCACTTT
CASRPGDTEVNSPLHF
>TRBV10-3|TRBJ1-1|TRBD1|NA
TGTGCCATCCGCGCGGATCAGGGGGAGACTGAAGCTTTCTTT
CAIRADQGETEAFF
>TRBV5-4|TRBJ2-1|TRBD2|NA
TGTGCCAGCAGCACGGGACTAGACATTCCCGATGAGCAGTTCTTC
CASSTGLDIPDEQFF
>TRBV9|TRBJ2-1|TRBD2|NA
TGTGCCAGCAGCGCAGGACTAGCGGGAGGGTCTTTCTTC
CASSAGLAGGSFF
>TRBV29-1|TRBJ2-1|NA|once
TGCAGCGTTGACCCCGAGCGCGGTGAGCAGTTCTTC
CSVDPERGEQFF
>TRBV2|TRBJ1-4|NA|NA
TGTGCCAGTTGGTACCGCGATGAAAAACTGTTTTTT
CASWYRDEKLFF
>TRBV29-1|TRBJ2-2|NA|NA
TGCAGCGTTTCAGGGACACCGAACACCGGGGAGCTGTTTTTT
CSVSGTPNTGELFF
>TRBV3-1/TRBV3-2|TRBJ1-5|NA|NA
TGTGCCAGCAGCCAAATACCCCCCCGGCGGGATCAGCCCCAGCATTTT
CASSQIPPRRDQPQHF
>TRBV9|TRBJ2-1|TRBD2|NA
TGTGCCAGCAGCGTAGGCGTAGCGGGAGGGTACAATGAGCAGTTCTTC
CASSVGVAGGYNEQFF
>TRBV3-1/TRBV3-2|TRBJ1-2|NA|NA
TGTGCCAGCAGCGGAGGTGGCTACACCTTC
CASSGGGYTF
>TRBV5-1|TRBJ2-7|TRBD1|NA
TGCGCCAGCAGCTGGGACAGTTCCTACGAGCAGTACTTC
CASSWDSSYEQYF
>TRBV4-3|TRBJ2-3|TRBD2|NA
TGCGCCAGCAGCCAAGATGTGAGATACCGACATGAGGCGGGGGTAGATACGCAGTATTTT
CASSQDVRYRHEAGVDTQYF
>TRBV10-2|TRBJ2-7|NA|NA
TGCGCCGCTGGGGTCGGGGTCCTACCCTACGAGCAGTACTTC
CAAGVGVLPYEQYF
>TRBV18|TRBJ2-7|NA|NA
TGTGCCAGCTCACCCGGTTCCTACGAGCAGTACTTC
CASSPGSYEQYF
>TRBV9|TRBJ2-1|TRBD2|NA
TGTGCCAGCAGCCCCACGACTAGCGGCACCTACAATGAGCAGTTCTTC
CASSPTTSGTYNEQFF
>TRBV10-2|TRBJ2-7|NA|NA
TGCGCCAGCAGTGAGAACAGGGCGCCGATGTACTCCTACGAGCAGTACTTC
CASSENRAPMYSYEQYF
>TRBV10-1|TRBJ2-5|NA|NA
TGCGCCAGCAGTGATTTCCCCCTAGGGGAGGAAGAGACCCAGTACTTC
CASSDFPLGEEETQYF
>TRBV6-1|TRBJ1-1|NA|NA
TGTGCCAGCAGTGAATATATAGGGGGTCCGAACACTGAAGCTTTCTTT
CASSEYIGGPNTEAFF
>TRBV18|TRBJ2-2|NA|NA
TGTGCCAGCTCACCACTCTTTGAGGTCGGGGAGCTGTTTTTT
CASSPLFEVGELFF
>TRBV19|TRBJ1-1|NA|NA
TGTGCCAGTAGACTCGGGGGGACTGAAGCTTTCTTT
CASRLGGTEAFF
>TRBV6-5|TRBJ1-1|NA|NA
TGTGCCAGCAGTTACTCGAATGGGGGGGGGACTGAAGCTTTCTTT
CASSYSNGGGTEAFF
>TRBV4-1|TRBJ2-7|TRBD2|NA
TGCGCCAGCAGCCAACCGTTGGCAGGGAGGGGCGAGCAGTACTTC
CASSQPLAGRGEQYF
>TRBV5-1|TRBJ2-5|TRBD2|NA
TGCGCCAGCAGCGCCTTAACTAGCGGGGGTTACCAAGAGACCCAGTACTTC
CASSALTSGGYQETQYF
>TRBV19|TRBJ2-7|TRBD2|once
TGTGCCAGTAGTAGCGGGGGGGCCTCCTACGAGCAGTACTTC
CASSSGGASYEQYF
>TRBV10-2|TRBJ1-1|TRBD1|NA
TGCGCCAGCAGTGATTGGGACAGGGGAAACACTGAAGCTTTCTTT
CASSDWDRGNTEAFF
>TRBV15|TRBJ2-7|TRBD2|NA
TGTGCCACCAGCGAAGCGGGAGAGGGCGCCTACGAGCAGTACTTC
CATSEAGEGAYEQYF
>TRBV2|TRBJ2-7|TRBD2|once
TGTGCCAGCACTGGACTAGAGATCCACGAGCAGTACTTC
CASTGLEIHEQYF
>TRBV7-9|TRBJ1-1|NA|NA
TGTGCCAGCAGCTCGCCTACAGGGAGCGGAATGAACACTGAAGCTTTCTTT
CASSSPTGSGMNTEAFF
>TRBV6-1|TRBJ1-5|NA|NA
TGTGCCAGCAGTGAACTAATGAGGGTCCGGAATCAGCCCCAGCATTTT
CASSELMRVRNQPQHF
>TRBV6-6|TRBJ1-5|NA|few
TGTGCCAGCAGTCTTTCCCCCCGGTCGAGTTACAATCAGCCCCAGCATTTT
CASSLSPRSSYNQPQHF
>TRBV7-3|TRBJ2-7|TRBD2|NA
TGTGCCAGCAGCCCGGGACTAGCGGGGGAGCAGTACTTC
CASSPGLAGEQYF
>TRBV10-3|TRBJ2-3|NA|NA
TGTGCCATCAGTGCGGACTTAGATACGCAGTATTTT
CAISADLDTQYF